These 6 T cell receptor beta chains share one sample of origin, sequenced in a study of a mutant IDH1 vaccine in newly diagnosed glioma (dated by TCRdb to about 2021). What the time point label conveys for this sample: week 23, last vaccination. Every vaccine dose consisted of 300 ug of a 20-mer mutant IDH1 peptide in Montanide, administered subcutaneously together with topical imiquimod. The protocol used for the library was the immunoSEQ multiplex PCR assay. TCRdb stores this immuneACCESS table with in-frame sequences only. Part of the clones is absent; in the studies checked, under half of the shortfall reflects unresolved V genes, and no reason is known for the rest. This sample gives about 67,000 clones in total; 84% of them show up just once. The top ten hold 10% to 15% of the sample. These TCRs' antigens remain unknown. This sample comprised PBMCs, obtained from a glioma patient whose treatment included an IDH1 peptide vaccine. Receptors originate from a man aged 18-30 years with glioma.

The chain carries TRBV7-2 and TRBJ1-1, with D possibly matching TRBD1 (6 bases). CDR1 is SGHTA, CDR2 FQGNSA, per germline. The CDR3 covers 18 residues. Trimming removed 3 bases from V and 1 base from J, with 21 bases in between. In DNA form, the CDR3 reads TGTGCCAGCAGCTTCAGGCCACCTTTCGGACAGACGAACACTGAAGCTTTCTTT. Translated, it gives CASSFRPPFGQTNTEAFF.

This chain uses TRBV5-1 with TRBJ1-2; TRBD1 aligns across 7 bases. J lost 4 bases, V lost 3 bases, and 15 bases had no gene match. Germline loops: CDR1 SGHRS, CDR2 YFSETQ. This CDR3 is 17 amino acids long. For the CDR3, the DNA is TGCGCCAGCAGCTCCACCGGGACAGCCTCGTTTTTCTATGGCTACACCTTC. Its protein is CASSSTGTASFFYGYTF.

The J gene is TRBJ1-2, the V gene TRBV6-1; the D is unclear. This CDR3 has 13 amino acids. Germline V lookup: CDR1 MNHNS, CDR2 SASEGT. V lost 0 bases to trimming and J lost 7 bases, with 9 bases between them. CDR3 in amino acids: CASSEAEVSGYTF. The CDR3 DNA is TGTGCCAGCAGTGAAGCGGAAGTGTCTGGCTACACCTTC.

The J gene is TRBJ1-5, the V gene TRBV28; 9 positions agree with TRBD1. Trimming at V came to 7 bases and at J to 8 bases, leaving 6 bases not matched to a gene. The length of the CDR3 is 13 residues. CDR1 MDHEN and CDR2 SYDVKM come from the germline V gene. The CDR3 DNA reads as TGTGCCAGCAACTCCGGGACAGGGAAGCCCCAGCATTTT. Residues: CASNSGTGKPQHF. Based on the CDR3 plus reference TRBV28 and TRBJ1-5, the full variable domain is DVKVTQSSRYLVKRTGEKVFLECVQDMDHENMFWYRQDPGLGLRLIYFSYDVKMKEKGDIPEGYSVSREKKERFSLILESASTNQTSMYLCASNSGTGKPQHFGDGTRLSIL.

The chain uses TRBV7-6 and TRBJ1-2; D gene ambiguous. Between the trimmed V and J ends, which lost 1 base and 5 bases, there was a span of 14 bases. This CDR3 is built from 15 residues. Germline V CDR1 and CDR2: SGHVS, FNYEAQ. CDR3 residues: CASSLGAGVDYGYTF. The DNA of the CDR3 is TGTGCCAGCAGCTTAGGCGCGGGCGTTGATTATGGCTACACCTTC.

The V call is TRBV6-6, the J call TRBJ1-1, with 9 nucleotides matching TRBD1. Germline V gene data show CDR1 as MNHNY and CDR2 as SVGAGI (reference sequence). CDR3 length: 14 amino acids. Trimming took 6 bases from V and 8 from J; bases not matched to a gene: 10. The CDR3 DNA reads as TGTGCCAGCAGAGGACAGGGGAGTCTCCCCGAAGCTTTCTTT. This sequence encodes CASRGQGSLPEAFF.